This T cell receptor beta chain was identified in a study of blood T cell repertoires in COVID-19. About the research overall: The study drew acute and convalescent COVID-19 samples from the United States, Italy and Spain. In each case, the material was cDNA or gDNA derived from T cells, B-cell-depleted T cells, or PBMCs.

In the authors' workflow: Reference gene primer amplification in the assay estimated nucleated cell counts. Measured with immunoSEQ multiplex PCR; TCRdb has only the in-frame clones, and not every one. V, J and clone size are taken as reported in that table, and D and trimming were inferred from the DNA itself. The table lists more than 250,000 clones, 89% of them singletons. V was trimmed by 4 bases and J by 6 bases, leaving 12 bases between them. CDR1 and CDR2 from the germline V gene are SNHLY and FYNNEI. The CDR3 loop spans 13 amino acids. The gene calls are TRBV2 and TRBJ1-1; TRBD1 is a possible D gene (6 bases). Sequenced input: peripheral blood. The clonotype comes from a young man who had recovered from COVID-19. The CDR3 loop reads CASSVGTQAEAFF. The CDR3 region has the DNA TGTGCCAGCAGTGTCGGGACACAAGCTGAAGCTTTCTTT.